Shown below are 31 T cell receptor beta chains from a single sample sequenced in a study of cytomegalovirus exposure and HLA in healthy donors. This PCR relied on a set of 60 Vbeta primers and 13 Jbeta primers. Sequencing was performed with immunoSEQ multiplex PCR; in TCRdb, only in-frame clones are kept and a portion is missing. The profile shows roughly 230,000 clones, about nine tenths of them singletons. Sequenced material: PBMCs. These TCRs come from a girl aged 2 to 9 in good health and CMV-seronegative.

This clone was detected once. The gene calls are TRBV7-9 and TRBJ1-1, with TRBD1 matching over 8 bases. V lost 3 bases and J lost 5; bases outside the gene matches: 2. This CDR3 is built from 13 residues. Germline CDR1 is SEHNR and CDR2 is FQNEAQ (reference sequence). The CDR3 here is CASSLDRETEAFF. The CDR3 region has the DNA TGTGCCAGCAGCTTGGACAGGGAGACTGAAGCTTTCTTT.

The sample holds one count of this clone. This chain uses TRBV2 with TRBJ2-5, with D tentatively TRBD1 (5 bases). The CDR3 length is 12 residues. Trimming left V 7 bases short and J 5 bases short, with 11 bases between. Germline-derived CDR1 and CDR2 are SNHLY and FYNNEI. For the CDR3, the DNA is TGTGCCAGCAATCAGGGATCGGAGACCCAGTACTTC. Protein sequence: CASNQGSETQYF.

This chain links TRBV7-9 with TRBJ1-2, with D possibly TRBD1 on 6 matching bases. Trimming cost V 4 bases and J 3 bases, with 12 bases left between them. This CDR3 is built from 14 residues. Germline values: CDR1 SEHNR, CDR2 FQNEAQ (reference sequence). Written as DNA, the CDR3 is TGTGCCAGCAGCTGGCCGAGACAGGACTATGGCTACACCTTC. Translation gives CASSWPRQDYGYTF.

Worth noting for this clone: Additional DNA sequences in this sample encode the identical CDR3. V is TRBV6-1 and J is TRBJ1-5; maybe TRBD1 (5 bases). Germline-derived CDR1 and CDR2 are MNHNS and SASEGT. Trimming stripped 7 bases from V and 3 bases from J, with 10 bases between. The CDR3 is 13 residues long. CDR3 nucleotides: TGTGCCAGCACCCGGGACTACAATCAGCCCCAGCATTTT. Its translation: CASTRDYNQPQHF.

The gene calls are TRBV6-1 and TRBJ2-3, with 12 bases matching TRBD2. V lost 7 bases, J lost 3 bases, and 5 bases stayed unmatched. The CDR3 length is 15 residues. Germline loops: CDR1 MNHNS, CDR2 SASEGT. The CDR3 loop reads CASILAGGPTDTQYF. In nucleotides, the CDR3 is TGTGCCAGCATCCTAGCGGGGGGGCCGACAGATACGCAGTATTTT.

The rearrangement links TRBV5-4 to TRBJ2-7; a possible D gene is TRBD1 (5 bases). Per the germline V gene, CDR1 is SGHNT and CDR2 is YYREEE (reference sequence). Trimming removed 0 bases at V and 6 bases at J, with 16 bases between. CDR3 size: 15 residues. The CDR3 sequence is CASSLAGQGVREQYF. The DNA of the CDR3 is TGTGCCAGCAGCTTGGCCGGGCAGGGCGTCCGCGAGCAGTACTTC. Drawing the rest from reference TRBV5-4 and TRBJ2-7, the complete variable domain is ETGVTQSPTHLIKTRGQQVTLRCSSQSGHNTVSWYQQALGQGPQFIFQYYREEENGRGNFPPRFSGLQFPNYSSELNVNALELDDSALYLCASSLAGQGVREQYFGPGTRLTVT.

The CDR3 here is CASSLMLDGETQYF. The CDR3 DNA is TGTGCCAGCAGCTTGATGCTAGACGGCGAGACCCAGTACTTC. V and J are TRBV13 and TRBJ2-5; D is ambiguous. Germline V gene lookup returns CDR1 PRHDT and CDR2 FYEKMQ (reference sequence). The CDR3 runs to 14 residues. The germline V and J ends were trimmed by 3 bases and 5 bases, with 13 bases remaining between them.

The chain recombines TRBV27 with TRBJ1-1, with TRBD1 matching over 11 bases. With 2 bases clipped from V and 6 bases from J, the junction kept 2 bases outside the gene matches. Germline V gene data show CDR1 as MNHEY and CDR2 as SMNVEV (reference sequence). The CDR3 length is 14 residues. CDR3 in amino acids: CASSLEDRGPEAFF. Here the CDR3 DNA reads TGTGCCAGCAGTTTAGAGGACAGGGGGCCTGAAGCTTTCTTT.

The V and J genes are TRBV6-5 and TRBJ2-3; D gene unclear. Trimming removed 3 bases at V and 7 bases at J, with 5 bases between. CDR1 is MNHEY, CDR2 SVGAGI, per germline. CDR3 length: 11 amino acids. CDR3 nucleotides: TGTGCCAGCAGTTATGCGAATACGCAGTATTTT. Encoded protein: CASSYANTQYF.

The chain recombines TRBV6-1 with TRBJ1-2; D is unresolved. The germline V gene encodes CDR1 MNHNS and CDR2 SASEGT. CDR3 length equals 13 residues. Trimming left V 2 bases short and J 5 bases short, with 9 bases between. CDR3 protein: CASSEPGMYGYTF. CDR3 nucleotide sequence: TGTGCCAGCAGTGAACCCGGGATGTATGGCTACACCTTC.

V usage is TRBV27 and J usage is TRBJ1-2; the match to TRBD1 covers 10 bases. Germline CDR1 and CDR2: MNHEY and SMNVEV (reference sequence). The CDR3 consists of 15 residues. The J segment lost 2 bases and the V segment lost 6 bases, leaving 6 bases of the junction unmatched. The CDR3 nucleotides are TGTGCCAGCAGAAGGACAGGGGGGAGGAACTATGGCTACACCTTC. Protein product: CASRRTGGRNYGYTF.

For the CDR3, the DNA is TGTGCCAGCAATCACACCTACGAGCAGTACTTC. Protein sequence: CASNHTYEQYF. The chain is built from TRBV25-1 and TRBJ2-7; D call uncertain. Looked up from germline, CDR1 is MGHDK and CDR2 is SYGVNS. This CDR3 is 11 amino acids long. Between the trimmed V and J ends, which lost 7 bases and 2 bases, there was a span of 6 bases.

The chain couples TRBV2 to TRBJ2-7; D gene uncertain. The CDR3 loop spans 14 amino acids. The ends were cut back, 10 bases at V and 2 bases at J, with 18 bases in the middle. Germline CDR1 is SNHLY and CDR2 is FYNNEI. CDR3 region: CATTSFGVTYEQYF. Here the CDR3 DNA reads TGTGCCACTACGTCATTTGGAGTTACCTACGAGCAGTACTTC.

The CDR3 here is CASSPTGENIQYF. In nucleotides, the CDR3 is TGTGCCAGCAGCCCGACAGGGGAAAACATTCAGTACTTC. This chain uses TRBV5-4 with TRBJ2-4, with TRBD1 matching over 8 bases. Looked up from germline, CDR1 is SGHNT and CDR2 is YYREEE (reference sequence). V was clipped by 4 bases and J by 5 bases; unmatched bases: 2. This CDR3 comprises 13 residues.

V usage is TRBV30 and J usage is TRBJ2-7, with a tentative D call TRBD2 (5 bases). The germline V gene encodes CDR1 GTSNPN and CDR2 SVGIG (reference sequence). The CDR3 has 13 amino acids. The V and J ends lost 7 bases and 3 bases respectively, with 16 bases between them. The CDR3 loop reads CASTRENYYEQYF. The CDR3 nucleotides are TGTGCCTCAACTAGGGAGAACTACTACGAGCAGTACTTC.

The V gene is TRBV5-4, the J gene TRBJ2-3; 14 bases are shared with TRBD2. V trimming: 0 bases; J trimming: 5 bases; junction bases outside the gene matches: 11. The CDR3 has 19 amino acids. Germline CDR1 and CDR2: SGHNT and YYREEE (reference sequence). CDR3 sequence: CASSLGLAGGGRFLDTQYF. CDR3 nucleotide sequence: TGTGCCAGCAGCTTGGGACTAGCGGGGGGGGGTCGTTTTTTAGATACGCAGTATTTT.

The chain uses TRBV4-2 and TRBJ1-3; TRBD1 might be the D (6 bases). Trimming stripped 0 bases from V and 4 bases from J, with 10 bases between. Germline V CDR1 and CDR2: LGHNA, YNFKEQ. The CDR3 spans 15 residues. CDR3 nucleotide sequence: TGTGCCAGCAGCCAAGATCAGGGGACAGGAAACACCATATATTTT. This gives the protein CASSQDQGTGNTIYF.

This chain connects TRBV6-1 to TRBJ1-6; no definite D call. V was clipped by 2 bases and J by 0 bases, with 14 bases between them. This CDR3 comprises 18 residues. Germline V gene sequence: CDR1 MNHNS, CDR2 SASEGT. The CDR3 nucleotides read TGTGCCAGCAGTGAATATCCACGGGTTAGCTCCTATAATTCACCCCTCCACTTT. It codes for CASSEYPRVSSYNSPLHF.

The chain links TRBV6-5 to TRBJ1-2; D gene uncertain. V was pared by 2 bases and J by 5 bases, with 12 bases between. Germline V gene data show CDR1 as MNHEY and CDR2 as SVGAGI. There are 14 residues in the CDR3. The CDR3 DNA sequence: TGTGCCAGCAGTTACGACGCCGGAGTTTATGGCTACACCTTC. Protein sequence: CASSYDAGVYGYTF.

The gene calls are TRBV19 and TRBJ2-7; TRBD1 agrees at 9 bases. This CDR3 has 16 amino acids. With 3 bases clipped from V and 2 bases from J, the junction kept 8 bases outside the gene matches. CDR1 LNHDA and CDR2 SQIVND come from the germline V gene (reference sequence). For the CDR3, the DNA is TGTGCCAGTAGTATCCCCGCGGACAGGGGAGCCTACGAGCAGTACTTC. Amino acid sequence: CASSIPADRGAYEQYF.

This clone was detected a few times. The chain carries TRBV6-1 and TRBJ1-5, with D hard to call. V was cut by 2 bases and J by 2 bases, with 10 bases left in between. Germline CDR1 MNHNS, CDR2 SASEGT. The CDR3 runs 15 residues. CDR3 sequence reads: CASSESGFGNQPQHF. The CDR3, as DNA: TGTGCCAGCAGTGAATCCGGGTTTGGCAATCAGCCCCAGCATTTT.

The gene calls are TRBV2 and TRBJ2-1, with D possibly being TRBD2 (7 bases). Germline lookup yields CDR1 SNHLY and CDR2 FYNNEI. This CDR3 comprises 16 residues. The V end lost 4 bases, the J end lost 7 bases, and 20 bases lay between the germline ends. CDR3 DNA: TGTGCCAGCAGTGGAAGGGGGAGGGTAGCGGATAATGAGCAGTTCTTC. Translation: CASSGRGRVADNEQFF.

The chain has TRBV19 and TRBJ2-7; 8 nucleotides align to TRBD2. V gave up 4 bases and J gave up 4 bases; unmatched junction bases: 6. The CDR3 spans 14 residues. The germline CDR1 and CDR2 sequences are LNHDA and SQIVND (reference sequence). The CDR3 DNA reads as TGTGCCAGTAGTACCGGGGGGGCATGGTACGAGCAGTACTTC. The encoded protein is CASSTGGAWYEQYF.

The rearrangement links TRBV2 to TRBJ2-3; 8 bases map to TRBD2. The CDR3 runs 15 residues. J was trimmed by 1 base and V by 6 bases; bases with no gene match: 6. CDR1 and CDR2 from the germline V gene are SNHLY and FYNNEI. The DNA of the CDR3 is TGTGCCAGCAGGGGCGGGGGGCATGGCACAGATACGCAGTATTTT. It encodes CASRGGGHGTDTQYF.

A word on this clone: The junction departs from the called germline gene at one end, perhaps through a read error. The gene calls are TRBV7-9 and TRBJ2-2, with 13 bases that match TRBD2. Looked up from germline, CDR1 is SEHNR and CDR2 is FQNEAQ (reference sequence). This CDR3 has 17 residues. DNA of the CDR3: TGTTCCAGCAGCTGGAGCGGGACTAGCGGGATGAACGGGGAGCTGTTTTTT. Translated: CSSSWSGTSGMNGELFF.

The chain carries TRBV27 and TRBJ2-7; D may be TRBD1 (6 bases). This CDR3 region has 15 residues. Germline values: CDR1 MNHEY, CDR2 SMNVEV (reference sequence). The V and J ends lost 5 bases and 4 bases respectively, with 18 bases between them. The CDR3 region is CASSVQGTGRYEQYF. The DNA of the CDR3 is TGTGCCAGCAGTGTACAGGGAACGGGTCGATACGAGCAGTACTTC.

This chain links TRBV5-1 with TRBJ1-5; 10 nucleotides align to TRBD1. V was pared by 2 bases and J by 1 base, with 3 bases of the junction left unmatched. The germline V gene encodes CDR1 SGHRS and CDR2 YFSETQ. CDR3 size: 16 residues. The CDR3 region is CASSFGTGESNQPQHF. CDR3 DNA: TGCGCCAGCAGCTTCGGGACAGGGGAGAGCAATCAGCCCCAGCATTTT.

Points on this clone: Relative to the germline gene, one junction end is altered; a read error may explain this. The chain's CDR3 is CVSSAVRSYEQYF. The CDR3 DNA is TGCGTCAGCAGCGCCGTCCGGAGCTACGAGCAGTACTTC. The chain joins TRBV5-1 to TRBJ2-7; no clear D gene. The germline V gene has CDR1 SGHRS and CDR2 YFSETQ. The CDR3 sequence is 13 residues long.

The chain is built from TRBV11-2 and TRBJ2-1; a weak D match, TRBD1 (5 bases). Germline V gene sequence: CDR1 SGHAT, CDR2 FQNNGV. V lost 5 bases, J lost 6 bases, and 20 bases lay in between. This CDR3 contains 16 residues. CDR3 nucleotides: TGTGCCAGCAGCGCCCGCCTGCAGGGCGGCTCCAATGAGCAGTTCTTC. Its translation: CASSARLQGGSNEQFF.

The chain is built from TRBV10-3 and TRBJ1-2; 7 nucleotides align to TRBD1. With V trimmed by 4 bases and J by 1 base, 6 bases remained unmatched. The CDR3 contains 15 residues. Per the germline V gene, CDR1 is ENHRY and CDR2 is SYGVKD. CDR3 sequence reads: CAISVGTAVNYGYTF. In nucleotides, the CDR3 is TGTGCCATCAGTGTAGGGACAGCTGTTAACTATGGCTACACCTTC.

The chain employs TRBV18 and TRBJ1-1, with 10 bases that match TRBD1. Germline lookup yields CDR1 KGHSH and CDR2 LQKENI. The CDR3 contains 18 residues. V was pared by 4 bases and J by 3 bases, with 14 bases of the junction left unmatched. Here the CDR3 reads CASSQISGTGVAHTEAFF. The DNA for the CDR3 is TGTGCCAGCTCACAAATTTCCGGGACAGGGGTCGCCCACACTGAAGCTTTCTTT.